The 25 T cell receptor beta chains below were found in one sample sequenced in a study of blood T cell repertoires in COVID-19. Measured with immunoSEQ multiplex PCR; TCRdb has only the in-frame clones, and not every one. The repertoire holds about 48,000 clones, with approximately 83% as singletons. Sequencing was carried out using peripheral blood. All receptors come from a human donor in a cohort sampled during active COVID-19. The donor label of this sample is uncertain.

The V call is TRBV5-1, the J call TRBJ2-6, with D tentatively TRBD2 (6 bases). The germline V gene has CDR1 SGHRS and CDR2 YFSETQ. Trimming removed 2 bases from V and 0 bases from J, with 12 bases in between. The CDR3 contains 17 residues. The CDR3 is CASSFSGGDSGANVLTF. Written as DNA, the CDR3 is TGCGCCAGCAGCTTCTCCGGAGGGGACTCTGGGGCCAACGTCCTGACTTTC. Full variable domain (remainder filled in from reference TRBV5-1 and TRBJ2-6): KAGVTQTPRYLIKTRGQQVTLSCSPISGHRSVSWYQQTPGQGLQFLFEYFSETQRNKGNFPGRFSGRQFSNSRSEMNVSTLELGDSALYLCASSFSGGDSGANVLTFGAGSRLTVL.

The V gene is TRBV3-1 (or the pseudogene TRBV3-2), the J gene TRBJ1-3; no clear D gene. Trimming stripped 1 base from V and 0 bases from J, with 7 bases between. The CDR3 has 15 residues. The germline V gene encodes CDR1 LGHDT and CDR2 YNNKEL (reference sequence). CDR3 sequence (DNA): TGTGCCAGCAGCCAAGCAGGTAGCTCTGGAAACACCATATATTTT. The encoded protein is CASSQAGSSGNTIYF.

Of note for this clone: One junction end does not reproduce the germline sequence, and a read error may be involved. The CDR3 bases are TGTGCCAGCAGGGAAGGTGCCGGTTGGGGGGCCAACGTCCTGACTTTC. Its protein product is CASREGAGWGANVLTF. The gene calls are TRBV6-1 and TRBJ2-6; the D is unclear. This CDR3 has 16 residues. CDR1 is MNHNS and CDR2 is SASEGT in the germline V gene.

In DNA, the CDR3 is TGTGCCAGCAGTTCGGGACAGGGAGCCTACGAGCAGTACTTC. Translating it yields CASSSGQGAYEQYF. The chain combines TRBV27 with TRBJ2-7, with TRBD1 matching over 9 bases. This CDR3 has 14 amino acids. V lost 4 bases, J lost 2 bases, and 3 bases stayed unmatched. Germline CDR1 reads MNHEY; CDR2 reads SMNVEV (reference sequence).

The chain has TRBV2 and TRBJ2-3; D is possibly TRBD1 (6 bases). Trimming stripped 8 bases from V and 5 bases from J, with 20 bases between. Germline CDR1 and CDR2: SNHLY and FYNNEI. The CDR3 has 15 amino acids. As DNA, the CDR3 is TGTGCCAGCTCTCAAACGGGGCAGGGGATAGATACGCAGTATTTT. It specifies CASSQTGQGIDTQYF.

The chain is built from TRBV2 and TRBJ1-1, with D hard to call. Between the trimmed V and J ends, which lost 3 bases and 1 base, there was a span of 12 bases. The CDR3 sequence is 15 residues long. Germline V gene sequence: CDR1 SNHLY, CDR2 FYNNEI. The DNA of the CDR3 is TGTGCCAGCAGTGAGCCCGGGGTTGCGAACACTGAAGCTTTCTTT. It translates to CASSEPGVANTEAFF.

This rearrangement joins TRBV4-1 to TRBJ2-1; 12 nucleotides line up with TRBD2. The CDR3 runs 21 residues. Germline CDR1 MGHRA, CDR2 YSYEKL. The V segment lost 4 bases and the J segment 4 bases; nucleotides outside the gene matches: 20. CDR3 sequence reads: CASSPGRDSLAGGPKYNEQFF. The CDR3 DNA sequence: TGCGCCAGCAGCCCTGGCAGGGATTCTCTAGCGGGGGGGCCGAAGTACAATGAGCAGTTCTTC.

V and J are TRBV27 and TRBJ1-2, with no clear D. Trimming removed 9 bases at V and 8 bases at J, with 13 bases between. The germline V gene encodes CDR1 MNHEY and CDR2 SMNVEV (reference sequence). This CDR3 has 11 amino acids. In nucleotides, the CDR3 is TGTGCCAGGAGTCGGGGTGTAGGCTACACCTTC. Translation: CARSRGVGYTF.

This chain uses TRBV14 with TRBJ2-7, with a possible D match to TRBD1 (5 bases). The length of the CDR3 is 15 residues. Between the trimmed V and J ends, which lost 4 bases and 1 base, there was a span of 14 bases. Germline CDR1 is SGHDN and CDR2 is FVKESK. CDR3 loop: CASSPLGTGSYEQYF. In nucleotides, the CDR3 is TGTGCCAGCAGCCCCTTAGGAACAGGTTCCTACGAGCAGTACTTC.

The V gene is TRBV4-1, the J gene TRBJ1-2; 8 positions agree with TRBD1. Germline V lookup: CDR1 MGHRA, CDR2 YSYEKL. Trimming at V came to 6 bases and at J to 6 bases, leaving 6 bases not matched to a gene. This CDR3 contains 13 residues. The CDR3 DNA reads TGCGCCAGCAGTTCCCAGGGGGCGAATGGCTACACCTTC. Protein sequence: CASSSQGANGYTF.

The rearrangement uses TRBV30 and TRBJ1-1; 7 bases agree with TRBD1. The CDR3 has 14 amino acids. Germline V gives CDR1 GTSNPN, CDR2 SVGIG (reference sequence). Unmatched junction bases numbered 7, after V lost 2 bases and J lost 4 bases. CDR3 sequence reads: CAWSSGRGSTEAFF. CDR3 DNA sequence: TGTGCCTGGAGTTCGGGCAGGGGGTCCACTGAAGCTTTCTTT.

This clone was detected only once. The rearrangement links TRBV5-4 to TRBJ1-1, with 9 bases aligning to TRBD1. Germline CDR1 reads SGHNT; CDR2 reads YYREEE (reference sequence). The CDR3 loop spans 16 amino acids. With V trimmed by 4 bases and J by 5 bases, 12 bases remained unmatched. CDR3 nucleotide sequence: TGTGCCAGCAGCCCCAGGGACAGGGTGAGAGGTACTGAAGCTTTCTTT. It yields the protein CASSPRDRVRGTEAFF.

This clone was counted once. CDR3 nucleotides: TGTGCCAGCAGTTCCAGACTCCCGGATACGCAGTATTTT. This sequence encodes CASSSRLPDTQYF. The genes are TRBV27 and TRBJ2-3; D is unresolved. The V and J ends lost 4 bases and 6 bases respectively, with 11 bases between them. Per germline, CDR1 MNHEY and CDR2 SMNVEV (reference sequence). There are 13 residues in the CDR3.

The V gene is TRBV11-3, the J gene TRBJ2-5, with TRBD2 matching 7 bases. After removal of 5 bases from V and 4 bases from J, the junction contained 4 bases not matched to a gene. Per the germline V gene, CDR1 is SGHNT and CDR2 is YENEEA. The CDR3 is made up of 13 amino acids. CDR3 region: CASSRGVGETQYF. The CDR3 DNA follows: TGTGCCAGCAGCCGGGGGGTGGGAGAGACCCAGTACTTC. Complete variable domain (other parts from reference TRBV11-3 and TRBJ2-5): EAGVVQSPRYKIIEKKQPVAFWCNPISGHNTLYWYLQNLGQGPELLIRYENEEAVDDSQLPKDRFSAERLKGVDSTLKIQPAELGDSAVYLCASSRGVGETQYFGPGTRLLVL.

The V call is TRBV5-1, the J call TRBJ2-3, with TRBD1 matching over 7 bases. CDR1 is SGHRS and CDR2 is YFSETQ in the germline V gene. Trimming cost V 4 bases and J 2 bases; bases outside gene matches: 7. The CDR3 spans 15 residues. The DNA of the CDR3 is TGCGCCAGCAGCCCTTCGACAGGGATCACAGATACGCAGTATTTT. As protein: CASSPSTGITDTQYF.

V gene TRBV2 combines with J gene TRBJ1-1; 11 bases fit TRBD1. The ends lost 7 bases at V and 4 bases at J; junction bases unmatched: 5. Germline lookup yields CDR1 SNHLY and CDR2 FYNNEI. The CDR3 has 14 amino acids. DNA for the CDR3: TGTGCCAGCACCCGGACAGGGGGCTTCACTGAAGCTTTCTTT. As protein: CASTRTGGFTEAFF.

The rearrangement links TRBV6-2 or TRBV6-3 to TRBJ2-2; D gene unclear. CDR3 length: 13 residues. Germline V gives CDR1 MNHEY, CDR2 SVGEGT. Between the trimmed V and J ends, which lost 6 bases and 3 bases, there was a span of 8 bases. The CDR3 reads CASSPSYTGELFF. The CDR3 DNA is TGTGCCAGCAGCCCGAGTTACACCGGGGAGCTGTTTTTT.

The V gene is TRBV4-1, the J gene TRBJ2-1, with no clear D. The germline V gene encodes CDR1 MGHRA and CDR2 YSYEKL. The germline V and J ends were trimmed by 0 bases and 8 bases, with 11 bases remaining between them. This CDR3 comprises 14 residues. The CDR3 loop is CASSQDVGGYEQFF. As DNA, the CDR3 is TGCGCCAGCAGCCAAGATGTTGGTGGCTATGAGCAGTTCTTC.

This rearrangement joins TRBV19 to TRBJ1-5; D gene unclear. V lost 7 bases to trimming and J lost 1 base, with 8 bases between them. This CDR3 has 13 amino acids. CDR1 is LNHDA, CDR2 SQIVND, per germline (reference sequence). The DNA for the CDR3 is TGTGCCAGTATTGGGAGGAGCAATCAGCCCCAGCATTTT. Its translation is CASIGRSNQPQHF.

The chain joins TRBV12-3 or TRBV12-4 to TRBJ2-1, with D possibly being TRBD2 (5 bases). The CDR3 covers 12 residues. V lost 5 bases and J 11 bases, leaving 13 bases between the germline ends. The CDR3, as DNA: TGTGCCAGCAGTCTAAGAGCGGAAAAGCAGTTCTTC. Translation: CASSLRAEKQFF.

The chain employs TRBV19 and TRBJ2-7; possible D gene TRBD1, 6 bases. CDR1 is LNHDA and CDR2 is SQIVND in the germline V gene (reference sequence). The CDR3 has 14 residues. V was trimmed by 3 bases and J by 4 bases, leaving 13 bases between them. The CDR3: CASSIPGAAYEQYF. In nucleotides, the CDR3 is TGTGCCAGTAGTATTCCAGGGGCCGCTTACGAGCAGTACTTC.

The chain joins TRBV9 to TRBJ2-1; 13 nucleotides agree with TRBD2. The CDR3 consists of 14 residues. Germline V CDR1 and CDR2: SGDLS, YYNGEE. Losses at the gene ends were 4 bases for V and 10 bases for J; bases not matched to a gene: 5. CDR3 residues: CASSPWTSGGEQFF. As DNA, the CDR3 is TGTGCCAGCAGCCCGTGGACTAGCGGGGGCGAGCAGTTCTTC.

The genes are TRBV5-8 and TRBJ1-2; D unresolved. The CDR3 consists of 14 residues. V was trimmed by 4 bases and J by 3 bases, leaving 13 bases between them. CDR1 and CDR2 from the germline V gene are SGHTS and YDEGEE. This CDR3 is CASSRKRVDYGYTF. CDR3 DNA sequence: TGTGCCAGCAGCCGAAAGCGGGTGGACTATGGCTACACCTTC. The full variable domain, with the rest looked up from reference TRBV5-8 and TRBJ1-2, is EAGVTQSPTHLIKTRGQQATLRCSPISGHTSVYWYQQALGLGLQFLLWYDEGEERNRGNFPPRFSGRQFPNYSSELNVNALELEDSALYLCASSRKRVDYGYTFGSGTRLTVV.

The sample holds a few counts of this clone. J is TRBJ2-1 and V is TRBV6-2 or TRBV6-3; 7 bases fit TRBD2. The CDR3 runs to 15 residues. The germline V gene has CDR1 MNHEY and CDR2 SVGEGT. The V and J ends lost 1 base and 8 bases, in that order; junction bases with no gene match: 8. This CDR3 reads CASSYFGRGGDEQFF. DNA of the CDR3: TGTGCCAGCAGTTACTTTGGGAGGGGTGGTGATGAGCAGTTCTTC.

This chain connects TRBV9 to TRBJ2-7, with D possibly matching TRBD1 (5 bases). CDR1 and CDR2 (germline): SGDLS, YYNGEE. The CDR3 length is 13 residues. Trimming left V 4 bases short and J 2 bases short, with 10 bases between. The CDR3 bases are TGTGCCAGCAGCACGGACACAGCCTACGAGCAGTACTTC. Translated: CASSTDTAYEQYF.